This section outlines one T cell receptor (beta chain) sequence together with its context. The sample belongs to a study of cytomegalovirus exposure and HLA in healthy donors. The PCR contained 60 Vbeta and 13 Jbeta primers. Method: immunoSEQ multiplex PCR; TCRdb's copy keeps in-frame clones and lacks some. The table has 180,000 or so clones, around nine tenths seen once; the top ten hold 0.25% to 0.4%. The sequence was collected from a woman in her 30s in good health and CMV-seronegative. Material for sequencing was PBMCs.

This CDR3 is CASSRTTGGRLEAFF. CDR3 in DNA: TGTGCCAGCAGTAGAACGACAGGGGGAAGGCTGGAAGCTTTCTTT. The V and J genes are TRBV28 and TRBJ1-1; 9 bases map to TRBD1. The CDR3 contains 15 residues. V gave up 5 bases and J gave up 8 bases; unmatched junction bases: 12. Germline CDR1 is MDHEN and CDR2 is SYDVKM.